This TCR beta chain was sequenced during a study of blood T cell repertoires in COVID-19. Across the whole study: The United States, Italy and Spain provided the acute and convalescent COVID-19 samples.

Source study methods: For nucleated cells, counts were estimated from reference gene primer amplification. Sequenced by immunoSEQ multiplex PCR; TCRdb stores in-frame clones only, minus some. The D gene and trimming were derived from the DNA, and the V and J assignments and clone size from that table. This table holds some 220,000 clones, 80% to 95% found once. V lost 0 bases, J lost 8 bases, and 14 bases lay in between. Germline CDR1 SGHRS, CDR2 YFSETQ. The length of the CDR3 is 14 residues. This clone was counted once. This sequence joins TRBV5-1 and TRBJ1-2; weak D call: TRBD1 (5 bases). The TCR was taken from a man under 40 with COVID-19, enrolled during active disease. Sample: peripheral blood. The CDR3: CASSLGAGVRGYTF. For the CDR3, the DNA is TGCGCCAGCAGCTTGGGGGCGGGGGTTCGAGGCTACACCTTC.